A selection of T cell receptor beta chains follows, all from one sample in a study of cytomegalovirus exposure and HLA in healthy donors. The protocol was immunoSEQ multiplex PCR, while the TCRdb copy is restricted to in-frame clones and leaves out a portion. The top ten clones hold about 2.9% of a sample with tens of thousands of clones, around 64% of them seen once. The specimen was PBMCs. The source of these receptors is a woman aged 45 to 65 in good health and CMV-seronegative. CDR3s include the opening cysteine and the closing phenylalanine or tryptophan. D genes are given only for firm matches. The size field is filled for only some rows; it gives once, few, many or a size class.

CDR3aa	CDR3nt	j_gene	v_gene	abundance	d_gene
CASTAGGSGANVLTF	TGTGCCAGTACCGCAGGGGGCTCTGGGGCCAACGTCCTGACTTTC	TRBJ2-6	TRBV19	.	TRBD1
CAWTASDRGDLYEQYF	TGTGCCTGGACCGCTTCGGACAGGGGGGACCTCTACGAGCAGTACTTC	TRBJ2-7	TRBV30	.	TRBD1
CASTSPGAGLYGYTF	TGTGCCAGCACCTCTCCTGGGGCGGGACTCTATGGCTACACCTTC	TRBJ1-2	TRBV28	few	.
CASSSQENQPQHF	TGTGCCAGCAGTTCACAGGAGAATCAGCCCCAGCATTTT	TRBJ1-5	TRBV6-5	.	.
CASSLAGVTGELFF	TGTGCCAGCAGCTTAGCAGGGGTTACCGGGGAGCTGTTTTTT	TRBJ2-2	TRBV7-2	.	.
CASSQSLPRDTQYF	TGCGCCAGCAGCCAATCTCTACCTCGGGATACGCAGTATTTT	TRBJ2-3	TRBV4-1	.	.
CASSSAGGAWGQPQHF	TGTGCCAGCAGTTCTGCCGGGGGAGCCTGGGGTCAGCCCCAGCATTTT	TRBJ1-5	TRBV28	.	.
CASSLGLVGTEAFF	TGTGCCAGCAGCTTAGGACTCGTCGGGACTGAAGCTTTCTTT	TRBJ1-1	TRBV7-3	medium-sized	.
CSARGDRGNEQFF	TGCAGCGCCAGGGGGGACAGGGGTAATGAGCAGTTCTTC	TRBJ2-1	TRBV29-1	.	TRBD1
CAWSPSLRGYNEKLFF	TGTGCCTGGAGTCCTTCCCTCCGGGGATATAATGAAAAACTGTTTTTT	TRBJ1-4	TRBV30	once	.
CASRLTSDQSYEQYF	TGTGCCAGCAGGCTGACTAGCGATCAGTCTTACGAGCAGTACTTC	TRBJ2-7	TRBV6-1	.	TRBD2
CASSLAGDRGYGYTF	TGTGCCAGCAGTCTCGCCGGGGACAGGGGATATGGCTACACCTTC	TRBJ1-2	TRBV28	few	TRBD1
CASSLLAGVNNEQFF	TGTGCCAGCAGCCTCCTAGCGGGAGTTAATAATGAGCAGTTCTTC	TRBJ2-1	TRBV6-6	.	TRBD2
CASSLVGLNTGELFF	TGTGCCAGCAGCTTAGTGGGGCTAAACACCGGGGAGCTGTTTTTT	TRBJ2-2	TRBV7-2	.	.
CASGLGHGSQETQYF	TGTGCCAGCGGCCTTGGACACGGCTCCCAAGAGACCCAGTACTTC	TRBJ2-5	TRBV28	.	.
CASSDRDRGYGYTF	TGTGCCAGCAGCGACCGGGACAGGGGCTATGGCTACACCTTC	TRBJ1-2	TRBV11-3	.	TRBD1
CASSLQGTEAFF	TGTGCCAGCAGCTTGCAGGGCACTGAAGCTTTCTTT	TRBJ1-1	TRBV9	.	.
CASSQARTAVATDTQYF	TGCGCCAGCAGCCAAGCTAGGACCGCGGTAGCGACAGATACGCAGTATTTT	TRBJ2-3	TRBV4-3	.	.
CATSKLQGFGTDTQYF	TGTGCCACCAGCAAACTACAGGGATTCGGCACAGATACGCAGTATTTT	TRBJ2-3	TRBV15	.	.
CACDGKPGQGALEQYF	TGTGCCTGCGATGGAAAACCGGGACAGGGAGCCCTCGAGCAGTACTTC	TRBJ2-7	TRBV30	.	TRBD1
CAWSVVGGLEQYF	TGTGCCTGGAGTGTAGTCGGGGGGCTCGAGCAGTACTTC	TRBJ2-7	TRBV30	.	.
CASSNRGYYGYTF	TGTGCCAGCAGCAACAGGGGATACTATGGCTACACCTTC	TRBJ1-2	TRBV6-5	.	TRBD1
CASSSAEENTEAFF	TGTGCCAGCAGCTCCGCGGAGGAGAACACTGAAGCTTTCTTT	TRBJ1-1	TRBV7-6	few	.
CASSHEGLNTEAFF	TGTGCCAGCAGCCATGAGGGCCTGAACACTGAAGCTTTCTTT	TRBJ1-1	TRBV4-2	.	.
CASSLSLVSYEQYF	TGTGCCAGCAGCTTAAGTCTAGTATCCTACGAGCAGTACTTC	TRBJ2-7	TRBV7-6	few	.
CASSPGGTSGRGYNEQFF	TGTGCCAGCAGCCCGGGGGGGACTAGCGGGAGGGGGTACAATGAGCAGTTCTTC	TRBJ2-1	TRBV5-4	few	TRBD2
CASSPRQNTEAFF	TGTGCCAGCAGCCCCCGACAGAACACTGAAGCTTTCTTT	TRBJ1-1	TRBV28	.	.
CASSPDRNYGYTF	TGTGCCAGCAGCCCTGACAGGAACTATGGCTACACCTTC	TRBJ1-2	TRBV7-3	few	.
CASSRDRGYNEQFF	TGTGCCAGCAGCCGGGACAGGGGCTACAATGAGCAGTTCTTC	TRBJ2-1	TRBV6-5	.	TRBD1
CASSLMLGTEAFF	TGCGCCAGCAGCTTAATGCTAGGAACTGAAGCTTTCTTT	TRBJ1-1	TRBV5-1	.	.
CASSIRQGWGKDEQYF	TGTGCCAGTAGTATCCGACAGGGGTGGGGGAAAGACGAGCAGTACTTC	TRBJ2-7	TRBV19	.	TRBD1
CASSQEPLGAGDNEQFF	TGTGCCAGCAGCCAAGAACCCCTTGGAGCGGGCGACAATGAGCAGTTCTTC	TRBJ2-1	TRBV14	.	.
CASSLALAGSFLGSYEQYF	TGCGCCAGCAGCTTGGCCTTAGCGGGAAGCTTCCTGGGGTCCTACGAGCAGTACTTC	TRBJ2-7	TRBV5-1	.	TRBD2
CASSSLEGEQYF	TGTGCCAGCAGCTCCCTGGAGGGCGAGCAGTACTTC	TRBJ2-7	TRBV9	.	.
CASSYEVNTEAFF	TGTGCCAGCAGTTACGAGGTGAACACTGAAGCTTTCTTT	TRBJ1-1	TRBV6-5	few	.
CAWSRQTGNYGYTF	TGTGCCTGGAGTCGTCAGACGGGTAACTATGGCTACACCTTC	TRBJ1-2	TRBV30	.	.
CASSLSGDTEKLFF	TGCGCCAGCAGCTTGTCAGGGGATACTGAAAAACTGTTTTTT	TRBJ1-4	TRBV5-1	.	.
CASSPGTSGYNEQFF	TGTGCCAGCTCACCGGGGACTAGCGGGTACAATGAGCAGTTCTTC	TRBJ2-1	TRBV18	.	TRBD2
CASRYSGGSSGANVLTF	TGTGCCAGCAGGTATAGCGGGGGGAGCTCTGGGGCCAACGTCCTGACTTTC	TRBJ2-6	TRBV28	.	TRBD2
CASSLGPGVNTEAFF	TGCGCCAGCAGCTTGGGTCCGGGAGTGAACACTGAAGCTTTCTTT	TRBJ1-1	TRBV5-1	few	.
CASTLFLGTGYEQYF	TGTGCCAGCACCCTATTCCTTGGGACAGGCTACGAGCAGTACTTC	TRBJ2-7	TRBV2	.	TRBD1